Included here is one T cell receptor (beta chain) sequence, with context. Its antigen remains unidentified. Primers used in a second PCR of about 6 to 11 cycles were a sample-barcoded 5' primer and a J-beta primer mix. MiXCR, run by TCRdb on the 5' RACE reads, gives a single entry per CDR3 protein. Here the sample spans around 990,000 distinct CDR3 sequences, 35% to 40% being singletons. This entry belongs to a study of blood T cells in healthy people across ages. Study-wide points: The unsorted PBMCs prevented any conclusive comparison of naive versus antigen-experienced cells.

Isolated per sample were at least 6 million PBMCs. Germline lookup yields CDR1 SGHTA and CDR2 FQGNSA. Trimming stripped 0 bases from V and 0 bases from J, with 18 bases between. CDR3 length: 18 amino acids. The receptor was derived from a man aged 18 to 35 in good health. The specimen was blood. The chain is built from TRBV7-2 and TRBJ2-7; possibly TRBD2 for D (5 bases). Here the CDR3 DNA reads TGTGCCAGCAGCTTAGCGCCTGGCTATACAACTAGCTCCTACGAGCAGTACTTC. Translated: CASSLAPGYTTSSYEQYF.